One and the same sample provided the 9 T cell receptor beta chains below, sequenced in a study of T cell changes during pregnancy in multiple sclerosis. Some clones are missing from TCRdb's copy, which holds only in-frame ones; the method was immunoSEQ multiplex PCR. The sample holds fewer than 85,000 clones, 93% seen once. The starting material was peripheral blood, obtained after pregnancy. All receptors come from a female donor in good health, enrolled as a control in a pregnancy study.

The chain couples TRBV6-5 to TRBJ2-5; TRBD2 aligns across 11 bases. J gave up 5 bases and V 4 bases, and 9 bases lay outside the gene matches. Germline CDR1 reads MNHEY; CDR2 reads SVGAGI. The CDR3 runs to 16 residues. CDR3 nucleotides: TGTGCCAGCAGTTCGACCTTAGCGGGGGGGCGGGAGACCCAGTACTTC. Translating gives CASSSTLAGGRETQYF.

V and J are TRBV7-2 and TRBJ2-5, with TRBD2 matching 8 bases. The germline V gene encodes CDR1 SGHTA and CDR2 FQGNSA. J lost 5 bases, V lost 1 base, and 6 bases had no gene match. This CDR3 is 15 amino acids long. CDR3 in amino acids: CASSLGSASGETQYF. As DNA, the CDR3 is TGTGCCAGCAGCTTAGGATCTGCTAGCGGGGAGACCCAGTACTTC.

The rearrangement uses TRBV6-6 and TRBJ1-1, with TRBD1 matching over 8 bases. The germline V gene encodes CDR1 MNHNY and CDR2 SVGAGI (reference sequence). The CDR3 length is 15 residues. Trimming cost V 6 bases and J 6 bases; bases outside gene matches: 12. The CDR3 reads CASSHQGALVAEAFF. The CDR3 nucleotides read TGTGCCAGCAGCCACCAGGGGGCTTTGGTGGCTGAAGCTTTCTTT.

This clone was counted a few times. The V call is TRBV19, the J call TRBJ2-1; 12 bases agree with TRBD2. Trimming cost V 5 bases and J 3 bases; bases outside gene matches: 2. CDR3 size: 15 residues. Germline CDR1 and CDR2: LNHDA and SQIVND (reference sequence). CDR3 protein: CASSPGLAGYNEQFF. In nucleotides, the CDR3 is TGTGCCAGTAGTCCGGGACTAGCGGGCTACAATGAGCAGTTCTTC.

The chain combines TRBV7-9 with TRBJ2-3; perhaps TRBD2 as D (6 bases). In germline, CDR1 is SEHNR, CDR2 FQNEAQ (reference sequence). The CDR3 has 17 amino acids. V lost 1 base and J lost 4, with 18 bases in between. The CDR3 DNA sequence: TGTGCCAGCAGCTTAGATTGGGACTGGGAGGTCCCAGATACGCAGTATTTT. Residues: CASSLDWDWEVPDTQYF.

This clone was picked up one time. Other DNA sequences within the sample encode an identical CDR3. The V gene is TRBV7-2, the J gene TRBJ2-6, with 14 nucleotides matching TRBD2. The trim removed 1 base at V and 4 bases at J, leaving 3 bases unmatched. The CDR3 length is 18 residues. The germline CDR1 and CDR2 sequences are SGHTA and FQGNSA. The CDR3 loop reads CASSLGLAGGAGANVLTF. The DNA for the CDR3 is TGTGCCAGCAGCTTAGGACTAGCGGGAGGGGCCGGGGCCAACGTCCTGACTTTC.

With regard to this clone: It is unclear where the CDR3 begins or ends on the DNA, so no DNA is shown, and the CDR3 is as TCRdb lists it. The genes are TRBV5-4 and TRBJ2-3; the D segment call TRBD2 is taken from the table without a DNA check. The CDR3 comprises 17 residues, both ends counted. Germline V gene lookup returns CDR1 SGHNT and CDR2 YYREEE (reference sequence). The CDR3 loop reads CASSFGSGTSGFWGKYF.

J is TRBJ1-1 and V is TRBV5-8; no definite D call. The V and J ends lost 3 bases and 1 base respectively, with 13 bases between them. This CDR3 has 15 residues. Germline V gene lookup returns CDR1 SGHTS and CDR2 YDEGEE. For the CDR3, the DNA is TGTGCCAGCAGCTCACGCTATCGTGGGAACACTGAAGCTTTCTTT. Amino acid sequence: CASSSRYRGNTEAFF.

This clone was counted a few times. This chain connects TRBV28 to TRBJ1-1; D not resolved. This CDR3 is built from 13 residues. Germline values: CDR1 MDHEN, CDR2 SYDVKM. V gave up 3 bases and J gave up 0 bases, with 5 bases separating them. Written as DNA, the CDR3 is TGTGCCAGCAGTTTGAGGTTGAACACTGAAGCTTTCTTT. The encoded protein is CASSLRLNTEAFF.